This TCR beta chain was found in a study of beta chain features in type 1 diabetes. Study-level background: All samples combined gave roughly 100,000,000 sorted cells for examination.

Averaging approximately 120 mL, one heparinised blood draw came from each individual donor. Overall study findings and caveats: For Type 1 diabetes patients, all four CD4+ subsets carried TCRB CDR3s that were moderately but significantly shorter.

The isolated RNA, all of it, was reverse transcribed, so expressed TCRB transcripts were what got sequenced. Repertoires were generated with immunoSEQ multiplex PCR, while TCRdb's copy carries only in-frame clones and drops some. The sample lists fewer than 400,000 clones, around 8% seen once, with approximately 0.44% in the top ten. CDR1 and CDR2 (germline): MDHEN, SYDVKM. V lost 6 bases to trimming and J lost 5 bases, with 11 bases between them. The CDR3 totals 12 residues. This clone has a handful of counts. Its antigen remains unidentified. The sequenced material came from central memory CD4+ T cells from blood. The sequence came from a woman between 18 and 29 years old in good health. The rearrangement joins TRBV28 to TRBJ2-7; perhaps D is TRBD1 or TRBD2 (5 bases each). CDR3 DNA: TGTGCCAGCAGCGAGGGGCTGGACGAGCAGTACTTC. Translating it yields CASSEGLDEQYF.